The rows below give T cell receptor beta chains drawn from one sample of a study of cytomegalovirus exposure and HLA in healthy donors. Profiled with immunoSEQ multiplex PCR; TCRdb holds only in-frame clones, not every one. Among 75,000 to 90,000 clones listed, around 73% were seen once. Sequenced: PBMCs. These receptors came from a woman aged 35 to 49 in good health and CMV-seropositive. CDR3s include the opening cysteine and the closing phenylalanine or tryptophan. A D gene is named only where the DNA matches it firmly. Some rows have no size entry. The others give once, few or many, or a class for an expanded clone.

J gene	clone size	D gene	V gene	CDR3 DNA	CDR3 protein
TRBJ2-2	once	NA	TRBV7-2	TGTGCCGTTCGCTCGGGGGTGAACACCGGGGAGCTGTTTTTT	CAVRSGVNTGELFF
TRBJ2-7	NA	TRBD1	TRBV5-5	TGTGCCAGCAGCGTCCGACAGGGGCCCCCTTTGGAGCAGTACTTC	CASSVRQGPPLEQYF
TRBJ2-7	many	TRBD2	TRBV4-2	TGTGCCAGCAGCCCCGGACTAGCGGGGGGGCCCGACGAGCAGTACTTC	CASSPGLAGGPDEQYF
TRBJ2-7	NA	TRBD2	TRBV29-1	TGCAGCGTTCAGGTGGGGGGGATCTACGAGCAGTACTTC	CSVQVGGIYEQYF
TRBJ2-5	NA	NA	TRBV6-5	TGTGCCAGCAGCGGCAGGCTAGAGACCCAGTACTTC	CASSGRLETQYF
TRBJ1-2	once	TRBD1	TRBV9	TGTGCCAGCAGCGAGCCGGACAGGGGAAACGGCTACACCTTC	CASSEPDRGNGYTF
TRBJ2-7	NA	NA	TRBV28	TGTGCCAGCAGTCCTAGCCGCGAGCAGTACTTC	CASSPSREQYF
TRBJ2-7	NA	NA	TRBV28	TGTGCCAGCAGGGGTGGGGCTCCCTACGAGCAGTACTTC	CASRGGAPYEQYF
TRBJ2-7	NA	TRBD1	TRBV18	TGTGCCAGCTCACCGGGACAGGGGGCGAGAGAGCAGTACTTC	CASSPGQGAREQYF
TRBJ2-5	NA	TRBD2	TRBV5-6	TGTGCCAGCAGCGGGAGGGTCCAAGAGACCCAGTACTTC	CASSGRVQETQYF
TRBJ1-4	NA	TRBD1	TRBV5-1	TGCGCCAGCAGCTTCAGGACAGGGGAAACTAATGAAAAACTGTTTTTT	CASSFRTGETNEKLFF
TRBJ2-7	NA	NA	TRBV18	TGTGCCAGCTCACGGGGGGGCAGGGCCTACGAGCAGTACTTC	CASSRGGRAYEQYF
TRBJ1-4	NA	TRBD1	TRBV4-3	TGCGCCAGCAGCCCCGACAGGGGGAGAACTAATGAAAAACTGTTTTTT	CASSPDRGRTNEKLFF
TRBJ2-7	NA	TRBD2	TRBV5-1	TGCGCCAGCAGCTACACTAGCGGCAACGAGCAGTACTTC	CASSYTSGNEQYF
TRBJ1-4	NA	TRBD1	TRBV5-1	TGCGCCAGCAGCCTGGGACAGGGGAATGAAAAACTGTTTTTT	CASSLGQGNEKLFF
TRBJ2-7	few	NA	TRBV11-2	TGTGCCACCCGAGCCGGGGGGCCGGGGGAGCAGTACTTC	CATRAGGPGEQYF
TRBJ1-2	few	NA	TRBV7-3	TGTGCCAGCAGCTCAACCGTCACGGGGGGCTACACCTTC	CASSSTVTGGYTF
TRBJ2-7	NA	TRBD1	TRBV19	TGTGCCAGTACCCCCACAGGGGTCTCCTACGAGCAGTACTTC	CASTPTGVSYEQYF
TRBJ2-2	NA	TRBD2	TRBV9	TGTGCCAGCAGCGGGGCCCGGCCGGGGGGGCCAGGCACCGGGGAGCTGTTTTTT	CASSGARPGGPGTGELFF
TRBJ1-2	NA	NA	TRBV5-3	TGTGCCAGAAGCTTGGAACTCTATGGCTACACCTTC	CARSLELYGYTF
TRBJ1-1	NA	NA	TRBV7-2	TGTGCCAGCAGCTCGGGATATTCGGGCACTGAAGCTTTCTTT	CASSSGYSGTEAFF
TRBJ2-3	few	NA	TRBV14	TGTGCCAGCAGCCACCTTCTACCAGGGATTCCAGATACGCAGTATTTT	CASSHLLPGIPDTQYF
TRBJ2-2	NA	TRBD2	TRBV28	TGTGCCAGCAGCTCCGGACTAGCGGAGGTCACCGGGGAGCTGTTTTTT	CASSSGLAEVTGELFF
TRBJ2-5	NA	TRBD1	TRBV6-6	TGTGCCAGCAGGACCGGGACAGCTCAAGAGACCCAGTACTTC	CASRTGTAQETQYF
TRBJ1-1	NA	NA	TRBV5-1	TGCGCCAGCAGCTTGCGGGGCGGCAGGGGCACTGAAGCTTTCTTT	CASSLRGGRGTEAFF
TRBJ1-6	NA	NA	TRBV30	TGTGCCTGGAGCTTTGGCAATTCACCCCTCCACTTT	CAWSFGNSPLHF
TRBJ1-5	NA	NA	TRBV6-6	TGTGCCAGCAGTTACAGCGGCGCTGATTCGCCCCAGCATTTT	CASSYSGADSPQHF
TRBJ1-2	NA	NA	TRBV28	TGTGCCAGCAGTACAGGGTATGGCTACACCTTC	CASSTGYGYTF
TRBJ1-2	NA	NA	TRBV7-9	TGTGCCAGCAGCTTAAACAGATATGGCTACACCTTC	CASSLNRYGYTF
TRBJ2-7	once	NA	TRBV4-1	TGCGCCAGCAGCCACCCCCCGACAGCAGTATACGAGCAGTACTTC	CASSHPPTAVYEQYF
TRBJ2-5	once	NA	TRBV6-4	TGTGCCAGCAGTGACGGGCCCAATAGACCCCAGTACTTC	CASSDGPNRPQYF
TRBJ2-5	NA	NA	TRBV28	TGTGCCAGCAGTCCTCAGGGATCCCAAGAGACCCAGTACTTC	CASSPQGSQETQYF
TRBJ1-1	NA	NA	TRBV10-3	TGTGCCATGGGGACAAATAAAGGCACTGAAGCTTTCTTT	CAMGTNKGTEAFF
TRBJ1-5	NA	NA	TRBV5-1	TGCGCCAGCAGTTCTGGACAGAGCAATCAGCCCCAGCATTTT	CASSSGQSNQPQHF
TRBJ2-7	NA	TRBD1	TRBV6-5	TGTGCCAGCAGTAAAACCCCGGGACAGGGGCACGAGCAGTACTTC	CASSKTPGQGHEQYF
TRBJ2-3	NA	NA	TRBV18	TGTGCCAGCTTTGAGGGGGTGACGGATACGCAGTATTTT	CASFEGVTDTQYF
TRBJ2-7	few	TRBD1	TRBV27	TGTGCCAGCAGTTTGTGGACAGGGGAGTGGGGGGAGCAGTACTTC	CASSLWTGEWGEQYF
TRBJ2-3	NA	TRBD1	TRBV25-1	TGTGCCAGCAGAACGGTGGGACAGGGGACTTTAGATACGCAGTATTTT	CASRTVGQGTLDTQYF
TRBJ1-2	once	NA	TRBV7-9	TGTGCCAGCAGCACAATCGGAGGAACGGGAAAAGGCTATGGCTACACCTTC	CASSTIGGTGKGYGYTF
TRBJ1-3	once	NA	TRBV5-3	TGTGCCAGAAGCTCGGGGGGTCAGGTATCAGCCTCTGGAAACACCATATATTTT	CARSSGGQVSASGNTIYF
TRBJ1-4	NA	TRBD1	TRBV28	TGTGCCAGCAGTGCCGCAGGGGGCAGGGCTGAAAAACTGTTTTTT	CASSAAGGRAEKLFF
TRBJ2-7	few	TRBD1	TRBV2	TGTGCCAGCGGGACAGGGGTTTCATACCACGAGCAGTACTTC	CASGTGVSYHEQYF
TRBJ1-5	NA	NA	TRBV7-2	TGTGCCAGCAGCGTCGCGGGCCCCAATAGCAATCAGCCCCAGCATTTT	CASSVAGPNSNQPQHF
TRBJ2-7	NA	TRBD1	TRBV5-1	TGCGCCAGCAGCTGGGGGACAGATCTAAGCTCCTACGAGCAGTACTTC	CASSWGTDLSSYEQYF
TRBJ2-6	NA	NA	TRBV7-9	TGTTCCAGCAGCTTTTCCGTAAGCCGATCTGGGGCCAACGTCCTGACTTTC	CSSSFSVSRSGANVLTF
TRBJ1-2	NA	NA	TRBV7-2	TGTGCCAGCAGCTTAGGAGGGGGGGAGAACTATGGCTACACCTTC	CASSLGGGENYGYTF
TRBJ2-1	NA	TRBD1	TRBV9	TGTGCCAGCAGCGCACAGGGGGCGTATGAGCAGTTCTTC	CASSAQGAYEQFF
TRBJ2-7	NA	TRBD1	TRBV19	TGTGCCAGTAGTACCGGGGACAGGGCCCTCGAGCAGTACTTC	CASSTGDRALEQYF
TRBJ2-3	once	TRBD1	TRBV6-5	TGTGCCAGCAGTTACTCATGGACAGGTTTCACAGATACGCAGTATTTT	CASSYSWTGFTDTQYF
TRBJ2-7	NA	NA	TRBV28	TGTGCCAGCAGTTCGAGCTCCTACGAGCAGTACTTC	CASSSSSYEQYF